The 5 T cell receptor beta chains in this list originate from one sample, sequenced in a study of OX40 agonist ivuxolimab in advanced cancers. Profiled with immunoSEQ multiplex PCR; TCRdb holds only in-frame clones, not every one. The sample shows more than 85,000 clones, less than 95% of them seen only once. This sample comprised CD4+ or CD8+ T cells sorted from blood, obtained in a trial of the OX40 agonist ivuxolimab. Receptor source: an adult with an advanced solid tumor such as melanoma, head and neck, liver or kidney cancer.

The chain links TRBV13 to TRBJ2-2; weak D call: TRBD2 (6 bases). CDR3 length equals 17 residues. The V end lost 0 bases, the J end lost 0 bases, and 11 bases lay between the germline ends. Germline CDR1 and CDR2: PRHDT and FYEKMQ (reference sequence). In DNA form, the CDR3 reads TGTGCCAGCAGCTTAGGGGTAGCGGCCCCGAACACCGGGGAGCTGTTTTTT. This translates into CASSLGVAAPNTGELFF.

The rearrangement uses TRBV27 and TRBJ2-1; D is possibly TRBD1 (6 bases). CDR3 length equals 16 residues. Germline values: CDR1 MNHEY, CDR2 SMNVEV (reference sequence). V was trimmed by 5 bases and J by 6 bases, leaving 20 bases between them. The CDR3 DNA sequence: TGTGCCAGCAGTCCCCGGAGACAGGCTTTCGGCAATGAGCAGTTCTTC. Its protein is CASSPRRQAFGNEQFF.

V is TRBV29-1 and J is TRBJ1-1, with no clear D. The CDR3 sequence is 13 residues long. From germline, CDR1 is SQVTM and CDR2 ANQGSEA. The V end lost 3 bases, the J end lost 3 bases, and 11 bases lay between the germline ends. CDR3 DNA sequence: TGCAGCGTTGATATTGGCAGAGACACTGAAGCTTTCTTT. Protein product: CSVDIGRDTEAFF.

The chain uses TRBV19 and TRBJ1-5; D is unclear. CDR3 length: 15 residues. The V end was cut by 3 bases, the J end by 2 bases, with 11 bases between. The germline gives CDR1 LNHDA, CDR2 SQIVND (reference sequence). CDR3 nucleotide sequence: TGTGCCAGTAGTATTCCAAACAGAGGCAATCAGCCCCAGCATTTT. It codes for CASSIPNRGNQPQHF.

V usage is TRBV5-1 and J usage is TRBJ2-5; a possible D gene is TRBD2 (5 bases). Germline CDR1 and CDR2: SGHRS and YFSETQ. The CDR3 spans 16 residues. Trimming stripped 0 bases from V and 7 bases from J, with 19 bases between. The CDR3 region is CASSLVSTPHEGTQYF. CDR3 in DNA: TGCGCCAGCAGCTTGGTTTCGACACCCCATGAGGGGACCCAGTACTTC. The complete variable domain, with remaining parts taken from reference TRBV5-1 and TRBJ2-5, reads KAGVTQTPRYLIKTRGQQVTLSCSPISGHRSVSWYQQTPGQGLQFLFEYFSETQRNKGNFPGRFSGRQFSNSRSEMNVSTLELGDSALYLCASSLVSTPHEGTQYFGPGTRLLVL.